This T cell receptor (beta chain) emerged from a study of blood T cell repertoires in COVID-19. Clones were sequenced by immunoSEQ multiplex PCR, and TCRdb holds only the in-frame ones, with some missing. Of some 77,000 clones listed, almost 90% are singletons. Specimen: peripheral blood. The clonotype was recovered from an elderly woman with active or convalescent COVID-19.

The chain's CDR3 is CASSLSAGSSGEQYF. The CDR3 nucleotides are TGTGCCAGCAGCTTATCGGCGGGATCCTCGGGCGAGCAGTACTTC. The rearrangement joins TRBV7-2 to TRBJ2-7; tentatively, D is TRBD2 (6 bases). Germline V lookup: CDR1 SGHTA, CDR2 FQGNSA. V was trimmed by 2 bases and J by 6 bases, leaving 17 bases between them. The CDR3 contains 15 residues.